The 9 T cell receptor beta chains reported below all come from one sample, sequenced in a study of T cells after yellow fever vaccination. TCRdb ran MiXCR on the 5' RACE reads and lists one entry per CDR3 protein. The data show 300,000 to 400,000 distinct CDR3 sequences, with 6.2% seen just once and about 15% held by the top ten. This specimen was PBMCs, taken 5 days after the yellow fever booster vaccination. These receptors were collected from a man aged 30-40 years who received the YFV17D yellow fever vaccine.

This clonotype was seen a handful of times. In DNA, the CDR3 is TGCAGTGCCCAGCCGGACAGGGTGGCGAATTCACCCCTCCACTTT. Amino acid sequence: CSAQPDRVANSPLHF. The chain recombines TRBV20-1 with TRBJ1-6; 8 positions agree with TRBD1. This CDR3 has 15 amino acids. Germline V gene lookup returns CDR1 DFQATT and CDR2 SNEGSKA (reference sequence). V was pared by 6 bases and J by 7 bases, with 11 bases of the junction left unmatched.

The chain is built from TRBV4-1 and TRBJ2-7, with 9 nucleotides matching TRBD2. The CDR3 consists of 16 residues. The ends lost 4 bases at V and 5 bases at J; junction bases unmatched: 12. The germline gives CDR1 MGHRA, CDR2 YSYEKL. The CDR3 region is CASSPDSIAGENEQYF. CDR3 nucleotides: TGCGCCAGCAGCCCGGATTCCATAGCGGGAGAGAACGAGCAGTACTTC.

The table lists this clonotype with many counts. For the CDR3, the DNA is TGTGCCAGCAAGCCAGGGGCAGATACGCAGTATTTT. Translated, it gives CASKPGADTQYF. The genes are TRBV11-2 and TRBJ2-3, with TRBD1 as a possible D gene (6 bases). There are 12 residues in the CDR3. The germline V and J ends were trimmed by 7 bases and 4 bases, with 9 bases remaining between them. CDR1 and CDR2 (germline): SGHAT, FQNNGV.

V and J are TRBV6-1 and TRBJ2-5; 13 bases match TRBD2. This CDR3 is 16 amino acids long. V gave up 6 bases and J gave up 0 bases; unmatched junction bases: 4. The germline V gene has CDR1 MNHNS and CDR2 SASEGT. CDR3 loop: CASRWTSGGYQETQYF. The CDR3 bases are TGTGCCAGCAGGTGGACTAGCGGGGGATACCAAGAGACCCAGTACTTC.

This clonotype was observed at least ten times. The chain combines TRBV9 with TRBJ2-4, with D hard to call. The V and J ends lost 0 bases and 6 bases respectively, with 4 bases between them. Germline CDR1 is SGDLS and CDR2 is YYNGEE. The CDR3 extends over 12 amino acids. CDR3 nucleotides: TGTGCCAGCAGCGTAGTCGGAAACATTCAGTACTTC. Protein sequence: CASSVVGNIQYF.

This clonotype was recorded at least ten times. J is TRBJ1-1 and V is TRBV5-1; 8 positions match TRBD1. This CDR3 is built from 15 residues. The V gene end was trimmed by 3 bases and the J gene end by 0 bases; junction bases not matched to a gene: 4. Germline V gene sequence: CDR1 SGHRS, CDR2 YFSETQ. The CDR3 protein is CASSSRQGMNTEAFF. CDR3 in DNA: TGCGCCAGCAGCTCAAGACAGGGGATGAACACTGAAGCTTTCTTT.

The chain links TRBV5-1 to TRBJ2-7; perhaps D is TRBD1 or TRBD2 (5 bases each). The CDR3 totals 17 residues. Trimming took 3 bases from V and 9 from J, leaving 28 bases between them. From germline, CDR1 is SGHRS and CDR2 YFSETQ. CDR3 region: CASSWETGRKRFTGQYF. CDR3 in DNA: TGCGCCAGCAGCTGGGAAACGGGGCGTAAGCGGTTCACTGGGCAGTACTTC. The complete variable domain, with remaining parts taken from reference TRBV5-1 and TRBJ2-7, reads KAGVTQTPRYLIKTRGQQVTLSCSPISGHRSVSWYQQTPGQGLQFLFEYFSETQRNKGNFPGRFSGRQFSNSRSEMNVSTLELGDSALYLCASSWETGRKRFTGQYFGPGTRLTVT.

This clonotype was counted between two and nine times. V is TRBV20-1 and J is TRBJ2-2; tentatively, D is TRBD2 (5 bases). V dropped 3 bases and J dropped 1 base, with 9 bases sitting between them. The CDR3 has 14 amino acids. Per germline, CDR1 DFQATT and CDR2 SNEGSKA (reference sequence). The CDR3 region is CSASGILNTGELFF. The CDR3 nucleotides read TGCAGTGCTAGCGGGATACTGAACACCGGGGAGCTGTTTTTT.

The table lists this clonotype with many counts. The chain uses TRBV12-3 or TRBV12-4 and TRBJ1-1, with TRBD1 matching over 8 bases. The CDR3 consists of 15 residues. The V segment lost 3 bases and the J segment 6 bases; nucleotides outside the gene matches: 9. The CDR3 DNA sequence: TGTGCCAGCAGTTTTAAGGTCAGGGGGCGCCCTGAAGCTTTCTTT. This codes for CASSFKVRGRPEAFF.